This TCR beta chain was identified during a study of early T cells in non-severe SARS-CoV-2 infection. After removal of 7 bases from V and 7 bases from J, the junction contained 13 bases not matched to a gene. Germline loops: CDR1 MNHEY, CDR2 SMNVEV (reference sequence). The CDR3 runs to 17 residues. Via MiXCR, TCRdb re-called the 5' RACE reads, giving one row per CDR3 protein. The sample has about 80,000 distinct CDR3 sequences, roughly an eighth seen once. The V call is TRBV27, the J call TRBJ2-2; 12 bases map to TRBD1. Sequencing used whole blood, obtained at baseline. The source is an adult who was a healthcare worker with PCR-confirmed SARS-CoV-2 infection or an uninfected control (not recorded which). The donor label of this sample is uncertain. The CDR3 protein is CASTRRGTGGEVGELFF. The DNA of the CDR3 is TGTGCCAGCACCCGACGGGGGACAGGGGGCGAGGTCGGGGAGCTGTTTTTT.